This paragraph reports one T cell receptor beta chain. What it binds is unknown. Per the germline V gene, CDR1 is SGHTA and CDR2 is FQGTGA. V was clipped by 6 bases and J by 2 bases; unmatched bases: 9. The CDR3 extends over 16 amino acids. The sample belongs to a study of glioma-infiltrating T cells after dendritic cell vaccination. Across the study: Treatment, given 2003 to 2012, was autologous tumor lysate-pulsed dendritic cell vaccination.

Before vaccination, two weeks after the third vaccination, and at progression, PBMC were collected. Up to 2 ug genomic DNA was used for TCRB CDR3 amplification. Profiled with immunoSEQ multiplex PCR; TCRdb holds only in-frame clones, not every one. The table has 95,000 or so clones, over 65% seen once. Study-wide points: Only a small number of patients had complete blood and tumor samples.

The receptor was derived from a human donor with glioblastoma. V and J are TRBV7-3 and TRBJ1-2; 10 positions agree with TRBD1. This specimen was blood, taken before dendritic cell vaccination. DNA of the CDR3: TGTGCCAGCAGTCGACAGGGGGCCGGCCGGAACTATGGCTACACCTTC. It translates to CASSRQGAGRNYGYTF. The full variable domain, completed using reference TRBV7-3 and TRBJ1-2, is GAGVSQTPSNKVTEKGKYVELRCDPISGHTALYWYRQSLGQGPEFLIYFQGTGAADDSGLPNDRFFAVRPEGSVSTLKIQRTERGDSAVYLCASSRQGAGRNYGYTFGSGTRLTVV.